This note documents a single T cell receptor (beta chain) sequence. What it binds is not known. The germline CDR1 and CDR2 sequences are MNHEY and SMNVEV (reference sequence). CDR3 length: 17 amino acids. Trimming took off 6 bases at V and 0 bases at J, with 18 bases between the two ends. The sample belongs to a study of T cells after yellow fever vaccination. The study, taken as a whole, reports: One caveat is that FACS-sorted repertoires could contain abundant clonotypes contaminating from the bulk population.

Template-switching 5'RACE yielded the TCR cDNA; a universal primer site and UMIs were added in the process. TCRdb called the 5' RACE reads again in MiXCR, with one record for every CDR3 protein. The sample consists of approximately 61,000 distinct CDR3 sequences, approximately 7% of them appearing once. The material sequenced was CD8+ T cells sorted from PBMCs, taken on the day of the first yellow fever vaccination. The receptor was isolated from a man aged 18 to 30 who received the YFV17D yellow fever vaccine. This chain joins TRBV27 and TRBJ1-5; TRBD1 might be the D (6 bases). The CDR3 protein is CASRQQGSEYSNQPQHF. The CDR3 bases are TGTGCCAGCAGGCAACAGGGTTCCGAATATAGCAATCAGCCCCAGCATTTT.